This T cell receptor beta chain stems from a study of CD8 T cells in Susac syndrome. Negative isolation was used for CD8+ and CD4+ T cells, and FACS enrichment was applied to TEMRA cells. This CDR3 region has 16 residues. V dropped 4 bases and J dropped 2 bases, with 15 bases sitting between them. Germline assignment: CDR1 SGDLS and CDR2 YYNGEE. The authors reverse transcribed roughly 0.5 to 1 ug RNA with random hexamers. TCRdb re-called the immunoSEQ multiplex PCR reads with MiXCR, one entry per CDR3 protein. The table has fewer than 350,000 distinct CDR3 sequences, under 95% seen once. The TCR sequence derives from a human donor with multiple sclerosis. The sequencing input was CD4+ T cells from PBMCs. The V gene is TRBV9, the J gene TRBJ2-2; either TRBD1 or TRBD2 may supply D (5 bases each). CDR3 amino acids: CASSPGPGPNTGELFF. The CDR3 coding sequence is TGTGCCAGCAGCCCCGGACCGGGACCTAACACCGGGGAGCTGTTTTTT.